The 2 T cell receptor beta chains listed next were all sequenced from one sample in a study of blood T cell repertoires in COVID-19. Data came from immunoSEQ multiplex PCR; TCRdb stores just in-frame clones and leaves some out. The repertoire has roughly 170,000 clones, less than 85% of them found once; the top ten carry over 15%. The specimen sequenced was PBMCs or T cells enriched from blood (not recorded which). The receptors were gathered from a man aged 55 to 69 who had recovered from COVID-19.

About this clone: Other DNA sequences in the sample encode the same CDR3. The chain has TRBV19 and TRBJ1-1; D is ambiguous. Germline V CDR1 and CDR2: LNHDA, SQIVND (reference sequence). Trimming shortened V by 0 bases and J by 0 bases, and 5 bases separated the two germline ends. The CDR3 extends over 14 amino acids. The CDR3 nucleotides read TGTGCCAGTAGTATAGAGGGCGTGAACACTGAAGCTTTCTTT. Amino acids: CASSIEGVNTEAFF.

V is TRBV4-1 and J is TRBJ2-2, with 7 bases aligning to TRBD1. Germline CDR1 MGHRA, CDR2 YSYEKL. Trimming removed 4 bases from V and 5 bases from J; junction bases left unmatched: 7. The CDR3 sequence is 15 residues long. The CDR3 bases are TGCGCCAGCAGCCTAAGGGGGCTAGGTACCGGGGAGCTGTTTTTT. This encodes CASSLRGLGTGELFF.